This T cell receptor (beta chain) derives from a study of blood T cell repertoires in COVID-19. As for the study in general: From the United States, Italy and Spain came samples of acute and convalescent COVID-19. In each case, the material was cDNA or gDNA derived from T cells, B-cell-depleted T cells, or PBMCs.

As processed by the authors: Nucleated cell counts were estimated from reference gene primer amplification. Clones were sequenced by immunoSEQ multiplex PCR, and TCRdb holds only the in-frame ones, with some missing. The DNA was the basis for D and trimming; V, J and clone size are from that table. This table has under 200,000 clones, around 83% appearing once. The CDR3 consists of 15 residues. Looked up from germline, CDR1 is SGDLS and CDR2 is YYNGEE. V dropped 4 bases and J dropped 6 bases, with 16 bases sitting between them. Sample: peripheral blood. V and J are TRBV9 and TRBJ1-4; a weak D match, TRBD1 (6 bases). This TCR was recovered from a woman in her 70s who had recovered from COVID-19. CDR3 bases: TGTGCCAGCAGCCCGGCGGCCCAGGGGTATGAAAAACTGTTTTTT. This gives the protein CASSPAAQGYEKLFF.